Listed here are 18 T cell receptor beta chains from one sample, sequenced in a study of regulatory T cells in long-lasting Graves disease. Time point reported: newly diagnosed GD, antithyroid drugs for less than 3 months. PBMCs were the source of the RNA used for TCR sequencing. Building the TCR beta libraries relied on iRepertoire HTBI primers, and CDR3 regions underwent Arm-PCR. TCRdb fed the multiplex PCR reads into MiXCR, producing one record per CDR3 protein. The sample has around 360,000 distinct CDR3 sequences, about 17% seen once. The same sample was also used in a study of T cells in Graves' hyperthyroidism and ophthalmopathy.

The specimen was peripheral blood mononuclear cells (PBMCs), collected at new diagnosis, from a patient treated with antithyroid drugs. All receptors derive from a woman in her late teens or twenties with Graves disease.

This clonotype came up many times. The gene calls are TRBV5-4 and TRBJ2-5; D is unresolved. Deletions cut 0 bases from V and 2 bases from J, with 5 bases between. The germline V gene encodes CDR1 SGHNT and CDR2 YYREEE (reference sequence). CDR3 length: 13 residues. CDR3 in DNA: TGTGCCAGCAGCTTGGGAATTCAAGAGACCCAGTACTTC. Its protein product is CASSLGIQETQYF.

This clonotype was seen many times. The V call is TRBV9, the J call TRBJ1-5, with TRBD1 matching over 7 bases. The CDR3 has 20 amino acids. CDR1 and CDR2 (germline): SGDLS, YYNGEE. V shed 1 base and J 0 bases; nucleotides not matched to a gene: 16. CDR3 amino acids: CASSVLTATGKTDSNQPQHF. As DNA, the CDR3 is TGTGCCAGCAGCGTATTGACGGCGACAGGGAAAACGGATAGCAATCAGCCCCAGCATTTT.

This clonotype was observed many times. The chain employs TRBV11-1 and TRBJ1-1; unclear D gene. With 1 base removed from V and 11 bases from J, the gap between germline ends came to 14 bases. CDR1 is SGHAT, CDR2 FQDESV, per germline (reference sequence). This CDR3 region has 13 residues. This chain's CDR3 is CASSLDLDGGAFF. CDR3 nucleotide sequence: TGTGCCAGCAGCTTAGACCTCGATGGAGGGGCTTTCTTT.

The J gene is TRBJ1-5, the V gene TRBV5-1; 9 bases are a match to TRBD1. Unmatched junction bases numbered 10, after V lost 4 bases and J lost 5 bases. Germline assignment: CDR1 SGHRS and CDR2 YFSETQ. This CDR3 has 16 amino acids. CDR3 bases: TGCGCCAGCAGCATCGCCGGGACAGGGAAAGATCAGCCCCAGCATTTT. Encoded protein: CASSIAGTGKDQPQHF.

This clonotype was found many times. At one boundary the junction diverges from the germline segment, which might be a read error. The chain carries TRBV4-2 and TRBJ2-2, with unresolved D. CDR3 length equals 16 residues. Germline V gene data show CDR1 as LGHNA and CDR2 as YNFKEQ. CDR3 sequence (DNA): TGCGCCAGCAGCCAAAAGTTAAGACAAAACACCGGGGAGCTGTTTTTT. Translated, it gives CASSQKLRQNTGELFF.

This clonotype was counted many times. The rearrangement uses TRBV28 and TRBJ2-7; a weak D match, TRBD2 (6 bases). The V gene lost 8 bases and the J gene lost 1 base, with 9 bases spanning the gap. Germline lookup yields CDR1 MDHEN and CDR2 SYDVKM. The CDR3 totals 12 residues. The CDR3 bases are TGTGCCAGCGGGACTGAATCCTACGAGCAGTACTTC. This gives the protein CASGTESYEQYF.

V usage is TRBV11-2 and J usage is TRBJ2-1; a weak D match, TRBD1 (5 bases). Trimming cost V 1 base and J 9 bases, with 16 bases left between them. The germline CDR1 and CDR2 sequences are SGHAT and FQNNGV. There are 15 residues in the CDR3. CDR3 in DNA: TGTGCCAGCAGCTTAGGGGTACAGGTTGACAGTGAGCAGTTCTTC. Protein sequence: CASSLGVQVDSEQFF.

Only a few counts were recorded for this clonotype. V and J are TRBV9 and TRBJ1-2; 9 positions match TRBD1. Germline loops: CDR1 SGDLS, CDR2 YYNGEE. CDR3 size: 15 residues. Germline trimming cut 0 bases from V and 6 bases from J; bases unmatched to any gene: 6. The CDR3 is CASSVAPGQGHGYTF. Written as DNA, the CDR3 is TGTGCCAGCAGCGTAGCTCCGGGACAGGGACATGGCTACACCTTC.

Ten or more counts support this clonotype. The chain combines TRBV20-1 with TRBJ2-3; 10 nucleotides align to TRBD2. This CDR3 spans 14 amino acids. Trimming removed 6 bases from V and 4 bases from J; junction bases left unmatched: 7. Germline-derived CDR1 and CDR2 are DFQATT and SNEGSKA (reference sequence). DNA for the CDR3: TGCAGTGCCCGAGCTAGCGGGAGCGCAGATACGCAGTATTTT. Amino acids: CSARASGSADTQYF.

This clonotype was counted many times. The rearrangement uses TRBV5-5 and TRBJ2-1; a possible D gene is TRBD2 (5 bases). The CDR3 sequence is 12 residues long. V shed 0 bases and J shed 8 bases, with 6 bases lying between them. Germline loops: CDR1 SGHKS, CDR2 YYEKEE (reference sequence). CDR3 in amino acids: CASSLEEDEQFF. The CDR3 bases are TGTGCCAGCAGCTTGGAGGAGGATGAGCAGTTCTTC. The whole variable domain, filled in from reference TRBV5-5 and TRBJ2-1, reads DAGVTQSPTHLIKTRGQQVTLRCSPISGHKSVSWYQQVLGQGPQFIFQYYEKEERGRGNFPDRFSARQFPNYSSELNVNALLLGDSALYLCASSLEEDEQFFGPGTRLTVL.

This clonotype was seen at least ten times. The chain links TRBV5-1 to TRBJ2-3, with D possibly TRBD2 on 7 matching bases. The CDR3 consists of 17 residues. Germline V lookup: CDR1 SGHRS, CDR2 YFSETQ. The V and J ends lost 3 bases and 4 bases respectively, with 21 bases between them. The CDR3 DNA reads as TGCGCCAGCAGCTCTACTCTATCTGGGAGGGGGGCAGATACGCAGTATTTT. Protein product: CASSSTLSGRGADTQYF.

As for this clonotype: The junction departs from the called germline gene at one end, perhaps through a read error. The CDR3 DNA reads TGTGCCAGCAGTATCGCCATGTCCTTGAACTCCGGGGAGCTGTTTTTT. Translating gives CASSIAMSLNSGELFF. The chain couples TRBV28 to TRBJ2-2, with unresolved D. CDR1 MDHEN and CDR2 SYDVKM come from the germline V gene. There are 16 residues in the CDR3.

This CDR3 is CAWGPGRNTGELFF. The DNA of the CDR3 is TGTGCCTGGGGACCGGGGCGGAACACCGGGGAGCTGTTTTTT. This chain links TRBV30 with TRBJ2-2; tentatively, D is TRBD1 or TRBD2 (5 bases each). The CDR3 extends over 14 amino acids. V lost 5 bases and J 1 base, leaving 11 bases between the germline ends. Germline V gene sequence: CDR1 GTSNPN, CDR2 SVGIG (reference sequence).

The chain carries TRBV29-1 and TRBJ2-1; D unclear. Trimming took 4 bases from V and 3 from J, leaving 13 bases between them. This CDR3 has 14 amino acids. Germline V CDR1 and CDR2: SQVTM, ANQGSEA. The CDR3, as DNA: TGCAGCGTTGGCCCCCGACTCAGCTACAATGAGCAGTTCTTC. Translation: CSVGPRLSYNEQFF.

There are many counts of this clonotype. The chain uses TRBV3-1 and TRBJ2-5; D unresolved. Germline-derived CDR1 and CDR2 are LGHDT and YNNKEL (reference sequence). This CDR3 is built from 12 residues. The germline V and J ends were trimmed by 2 bases and 7 bases, with 8 bases remaining between them. The CDR3 protein is CASSQQQATQYF. The CDR3 nucleotides are TGTGCCAGCAGCCAACAGCAGGCGACCCAGTACTTC.

This clonotype was recorded at least ten times. The V gene is TRBV3-1, the J gene TRBJ1-5; the D is unclear. Germline V gene data show CDR1 as LGHDT and CDR2 as YNNKEL (reference sequence). The CDR3 length is 14 residues. V dropped 1 base and J dropped 6 bases, with 10 bases sitting between them. CDR3 bases: TGTGCCAGCAGCCAAGCCAGGTGGAGTCAGCCCCAGCATTTT. Amino acids: CASSQARWSQPQHF.

This clonotype showed up many times. The chain employs TRBV7-9 and TRBJ2-7; no clear D. The V gene's germline CDR1 is SEHNR and CDR2 FQNEAQ (reference sequence). CDR3 length: 14 residues. V was pared by 4 bases and J by 3 bases, with 13 bases between. The CDR3 sequence: CASSWGIGDYEQYF. Written as DNA, the CDR3 is TGTGCCAGCAGCTGGGGAATTGGGGACTACGAGCAGTACTTC.

The J gene is TRBJ2-3, the V gene TRBV20-1; 8 bases line up with TRBD2. Germline V gene sequence: CDR1 DFQATT, CDR2 SNEGSKA (reference sequence). This CDR3 contains 14 residues. Trimming took 6 bases from V and 6 from J; bases not matched to a gene: 11. This CDR3 reads CSASGGPLRDTQYF. The CDR3 DNA reads as TGCAGTGCCTCGGGAGGGCCTCTACGGGATACGCAGTATTTT.